This T cell receptor (beta chain) was retrieved from a study of radiation and T cells in renal cell carcinoma. TCRdb keeps only in-frame clones here, not all; method: immunoSEQ multiplex PCR. The sample holds around 120,000 clones, roughly four fifths seen once. Time point reported: blood 2 weeks post-SBRT. As to treatment: 15 Gy SBRT to primary tumor, nephrectomy 4 weeks later. The V and J ends lost 4 bases and 2 bases respectively, with 12 bases between them. This CDR3 has 14 residues. Germline V CDR1 and CDR2: SGHRS, YFSETQ. The receptor's source is a woman aged 60-70 years with renal cell carcinoma. V usage is TRBV5-1 and J usage is TRBJ2-5; D ambiguous. This specimen was blood, taken from a patient whose treatment included radiotherapy and nephrectomy. CDR3 in DNA: TGCGCCAGCAGCCTTAGGACCGCGCAAGAGACCCAGTACTTC. Protein sequence: CASSLRTAQETQYF.